The source of this TCR beta chain is a study of blood T cells in healthy people across ages. Study-level findings and limits: A strong correlation between TCR beta diversity and naive T cell percentage was seen.

Comments on this clonotype: The antigen is not known.

Germline lookup yields CDR1 MGHDK and CDR2 SYGVNS. Trimming stripped 1 base from V and 4 bases from J, with 4 bases between. The CDR3 totals 12 residues. Together with a sample-barcoded 5' primer, a J-beta primer mix was included in a second PCR lasting about 7 to 11 cycles. Every sample returned 2.5 million or more CDR3-containing paired-end reads. TCRdb reprocessed the 5' RACE reads via MiXCR and lists one record per CDR3 protein. This table holds around 850,000 distinct CDR3 sequences, under 40% found once. Each donor was a healthy Caucasian individual from Russia, aged about 6 to 95. The chain has TRBV25-1 and TRBJ1-1; D ambiguous. Sequenced input: blood. This TCR was sampled from a man between 18 and 29 years old in good health. The CDR3 here is CASSEFGTEAFF. The CDR3 DNA sequence: TGTGCCAGCAGTGAATTCGGCACTGAAGCTTTCTTT.